These 9 T cell receptor beta chains were all obtained from the same sample, sequenced in a study of shared clonotypes between healthy human individuals. The table came from immunoSEQ multiplex PCR; TCRdb's copy has only in-frame clones and leaves some out. This table has about 2.4 million clones, 93% appearing once. Sequenced: naive CD4+ T cells from PBMCs. Subset of the sample: CD45RA+ positively selected. The receptors here all came from a young man in good health. Some clones in this sample may be carry-over from other donors' samples.

The chain links TRBV7-2 to TRBJ1-5; possible D gene TRBD1, 6 bases. V lost 8 bases and J lost 7, with 21 bases in between. Germline V CDR1 and CDR2: SGHTA, FQGNSA. This CDR3 has 15 residues. CDR3 nucleotides: TGTGCCAGCGCATGGTATCGGGGGCGCGGGCAGCCCCAGCATTTT. As protein: CASAWYRGRGQPQHF.

V gene TRBV2 combines with J gene TRBJ1-1; D may be TRBD1 (5 bases). The CDR3 is 13 residues long. Trimming removed 7 bases at V and 0 bases at J, with 9 bases between. CDR1 and CDR2 (germline): SNHLY, FYNNEI. The DNA for the CDR3 is TGTGCCAGCAAGACAGAAATGAACACTGAAGCTTTCTTT. This encodes CASKTEMNTEAFF.

There are many counts of this clone. This chain uses TRBV2 with TRBJ2-2; D call uncertain. Trimming took 1 base from V and 0 from J, leaving 9 bases between them. The CDR3 consists of 16 residues. Germline V CDR1 and CDR2: SNHLY, FYNNEI. The CDR3 DNA reads TGTGCCAGCAGTGAAGAGGGCGGTTCGAACACCGGGGAGCTGTTTTTT. This codes for CASSEEGGSNTGELFF. Complete variable domain (other parts from reference TRBV2 and TRBJ2-2): EPEVTQTPSHQVTQMGQEVILRCVPISNHLYFYWYRQILGQKVEFLVSFYNNEISEKSEIFDDQFSVERPDGSNFTLKIRSTKLEDSAMYFCASSEEGGSNTGELFFGEGSRLTVL.

The chain combines TRBV12-5 with TRBJ1-3; D not resolved. The germline V and J ends were trimmed by 4 bases and 2 bases, with 3 bases remaining between them. The CDR3 has 12 amino acids. Germline-derived CDR1 and CDR2 are LGHNT and FRNRAP. The CDR3 DNA sequence: TGTGCTAGTGGTTCCGCTGGAAACACCATATATTTT. Protein product: CASGSAGNTIYF.

The chain recombines TRBV30 with TRBJ1-5, with unresolved D. Germline CDR1 reads GTSNPN; CDR2 reads SVGIG (reference sequence). The CDR3 covers 13 residues. Between the trimmed V and J ends, which lost 1 base and 7 bases, there was a span of 11 bases. The CDR3 reads CAWSDTEGQPQHF. Here the CDR3 DNA reads TGTGCCTGGAGTGACACAGAAGGGCAGCCCCAGCATTTT.

The V call is TRBV28, the J call TRBJ2-5, with TRBD2 matching over 7 bases. With 1 base clipped from V and 5 bases from J, the junction kept 13 bases outside the gene matches. The CDR3 is made up of 17 amino acids. Per germline, CDR1 MDHEN and CDR2 SYDVKM. This CDR3 reads CASSLSGLLSVSETQYF. The CDR3 DNA follows: TGTGCCAGCAGTTTATCGGGACTACTCAGTGTTTCGGAGACCCAGTACTTC.

V gene TRBV4-3 combines with J gene TRBJ2-7; D is uncertain. Germline values: CDR1 LGHNA, CDR2 YSLEER. Trimming took 1 base from V and 3 from J, leaving 16 bases between them. The CDR3 contains 16 residues. The CDR3 sequence is CASSQVYLQAIYEQYF. The CDR3, as DNA: TGCGCCAGCAGCCAAGTTTATCTCCAAGCGATCTACGAGCAGTACTTC.

The rearrangement links TRBV7-3 to TRBJ2-5; D gene uncertain. The ends were cut back, 4 bases at V and 4 bases at J, with 7 bases in the middle. Germline CDR1 is SGHTA and CDR2 is FQGTGA. The CDR3 is made up of 12 amino acids. The CDR3 DNA follows: TGTGCCAGCAGCTCGATCGGAGAGACCCAGTACTTC. Its protein is CASSSIGETQYF.

The chain combines TRBV5-1 with TRBJ2-5, with TRBD1 matching over 8 bases. In germline, CDR1 is SGHRS, CDR2 YFSETQ. J lost 2 bases, V lost 5 bases, and 5 bases had no gene match. The CDR3 sequence is 14 residues long. The CDR3 protein is CASRGDRQQETQYF. The DNA for the CDR3 is TGCGCCAGCAGAGGGGACAGGCAGCAAGAGACCCAGTACTTC.